Listed below are T cell receptor beta chains from one sample, sequenced in a study of blood T cell repertoires in COVID-19. Profiling relied on immunoSEQ multiplex PCR, and the TCRdb table lists in-frame clones only, not all of them. Of some 42,000 clones in the sample, 60% to 80% were seen once. The source material was peripheral blood. Source of these receptors: a woman between 65 and 79 years old with acute or convalescent COVID-19. The CDR3 runs from the conserved cysteine through the conserved F or W.

>TRBV30
CAWSFSTGELFF
>TRBV19
CASSISVTEAFF
>TRBV10-3
CAIRKLAGGPSGELFF
>TRBV5-4
CASKGQGPDVPTDTQYF
>TRBV11-2
CASSLDSEAFF
>TRBV7-2
CASSLGREGYGYTF
>TRBV24-1
CATSDLAGGISYNEQFF
>TRBV19
CASSIGPGQGLPNTEAFF
>TRBV20-1
CSASVGLAGDADTQYF
>TRBV6-5
CASTRLAESYEQYF
>TRBV19
CASSTGLNSPLHF
>TRBV7-2
CASSLIPGRAGQPQHF
>TRBV7-8
CASSYPPQYEQYF
>TRBV9
CASSVGRAAGELFF
>TRBV15
CATSRDLYGTNYGYTF
>TRBV28
CASSPDSGELFF
>TRBV30
CAWSRLANTGELFF
>TRBV6-5
CASRGIGMNTEAFF
>TRBV6-1
CASSEVTGANQPQHF
>TRBV4-3
CASSPQAYSGNTIYF
>TRBV24-1
CATQGGTGPSYEQYF
>TRBV6-1
CASSWGQGSYGYTF
>TRBV28
CASSGGEGLGEKLFF
>TRBV6-2/TRBV6-3
CASSYERGRAKNQPQHF
>TRBV28
CASSSPGASPYEQYF
>TRBV27
CASSLSSGSYEQYF
>TRBV5-1
CASSLDTASYNEQFF
>TRBV25-1
CASSDRGQGETQYF
>TRBV7-2
CASSWRQQSGNTIYF
>TRBV4-3
CASSQSVSDPAYGYTF
>TRBV7-3
CASSVTSGKADTQYF
>TRBV6-6
CASRDGAHSNQPQHF
>TRBV6-5
CASRGQNSNQPQHF
>TRBV20-1
CSASGRGLVGEQYF
>TRBV30
CAWTARGVRTYNSPLHF
>TRBV18
CASSLRGSGENNSPLHF